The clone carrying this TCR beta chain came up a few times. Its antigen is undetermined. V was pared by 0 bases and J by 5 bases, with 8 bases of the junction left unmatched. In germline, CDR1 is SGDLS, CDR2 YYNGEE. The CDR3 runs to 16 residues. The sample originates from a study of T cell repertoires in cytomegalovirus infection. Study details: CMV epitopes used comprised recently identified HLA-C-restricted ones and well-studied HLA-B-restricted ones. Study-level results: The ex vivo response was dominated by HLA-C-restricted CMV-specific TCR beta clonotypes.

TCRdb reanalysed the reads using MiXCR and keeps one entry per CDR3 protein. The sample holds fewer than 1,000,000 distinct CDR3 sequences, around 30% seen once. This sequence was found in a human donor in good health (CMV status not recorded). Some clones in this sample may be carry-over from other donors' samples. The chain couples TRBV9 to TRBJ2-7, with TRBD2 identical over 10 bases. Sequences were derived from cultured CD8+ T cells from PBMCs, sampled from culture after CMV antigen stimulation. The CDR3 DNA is TGTGCCAGCAGCGTAGCGGGAGCGGGGGGGCTCCACGAGCAGTACTTC. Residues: CASSVAGAGGLHEQYF. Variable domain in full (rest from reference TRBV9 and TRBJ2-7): DSGVTQTPKHLITATGQRVTLRCSPRSGDLSVYWYQQSLDQGLQFLIQYYNGEERAKGNILERFSAQQFPDLHSELNLSSLELGDSALYFCASSVAGAGGLHEQYFGPGTRLTVT.